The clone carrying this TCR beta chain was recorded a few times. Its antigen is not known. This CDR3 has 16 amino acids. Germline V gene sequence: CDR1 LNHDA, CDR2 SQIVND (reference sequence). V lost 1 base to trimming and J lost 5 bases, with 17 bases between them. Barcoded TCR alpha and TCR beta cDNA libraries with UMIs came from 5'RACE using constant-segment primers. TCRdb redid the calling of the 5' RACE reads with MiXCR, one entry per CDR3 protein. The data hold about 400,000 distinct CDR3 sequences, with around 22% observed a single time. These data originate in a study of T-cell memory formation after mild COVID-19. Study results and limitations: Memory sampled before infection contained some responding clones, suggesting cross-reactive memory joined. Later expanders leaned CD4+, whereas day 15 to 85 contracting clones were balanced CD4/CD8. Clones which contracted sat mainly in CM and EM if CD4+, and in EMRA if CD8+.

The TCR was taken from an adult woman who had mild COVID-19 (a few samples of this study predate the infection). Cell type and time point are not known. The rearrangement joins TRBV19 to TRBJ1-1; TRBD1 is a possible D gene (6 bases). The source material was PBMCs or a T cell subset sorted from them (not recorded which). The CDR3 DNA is TGTGCCAGTAGTATAGGAGGACAGTTATCCCATACTGAAGCTTTCTTT. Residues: CASSIGGQLSHTEAFF.